The 32 T cell receptor beta chains in this list originate from one sample, sequenced in a study of blood T cells in healthy people across ages. A sample-barcoded 5' primer and a J-beta primer mix were used in a second PCR of about 7 to 12 cycles. TCRdb called the 5' RACE reads again in MiXCR, with one record for every CDR3 protein. Of 1.5 million to 2 million distinct CDR3 sequences listed, 25% to 30% are singletons. The sequenced material came from blood. Receptor source: a woman in her 30s in good health.

This clonotype was counted at least ten times. V gene TRBV2 combines with J gene TRBJ2-5, with 9 positions matching TRBD1. CDR1 and CDR2 from the germline V gene are SNHLY and FYNNEI. The CDR3 loop spans 14 amino acids. V shed 6 bases, J shed 4 bases, and the junction held 6 bases outside the gene matches. The CDR3 loop is CASSDGTGSETQYF. The DNA for the CDR3 is TGTGCCAGCAGCGATGGGACAGGGTCAGAGACCCAGTACTTC.

Comments on this clonotype: This may be a read error, as it is one base from a much larger clone. The CDR3 bases are TGTGCCATCACCCGTGGGGGGGGTGGAGGTGAGCAGTACTTC. This translates into CAITRGGGGGEQYF. The chain links TRBV10-3 to TRBJ2-7, with 7 bases identical to TRBD2. The CDR3 spans 14 residues. V lost 7 bases, J lost 7 bases, and 13 bases stayed unmatched. The germline V gene has CDR1 ENHRY and CDR2 SYGVKD.

The chain couples TRBV20-1 to TRBJ2-5; D is ambiguous. The CDR3 loop spans 14 amino acids. Germline CDR1 DFQATT, CDR2 SNEGSKA (reference sequence). Trimming left V 1 base short and J 0 bases short, with 9 bases between. The DNA for the CDR3 is TGCAGTGCTAGAGTCTGGGCCAACCAAGAGACCCAGTACTTC. It yields the protein CSARVWANQETQYF.

The J gene is TRBJ2-3, the V gene TRBV11-2; TRBD2 agrees at 7 bases. V lost 4 bases and J lost 2; bases outside the gene matches: 9. The CDR3 contains 16 residues. Germline CDR1 SGHAT, CDR2 FQNNGV. CDR3 region: CASSYSAGRITDTQYF. CDR3 DNA: TGTGCCAGCAGCTATTCAGCGGGACGAATCACAGATACGCAGTATTTT.

This chain links TRBV6-2 or TRBV6-3 with TRBJ2-3; D not resolved. CDR1 and CDR2 from the germline V gene are MNHEY and SVGEGT. The CDR3 runs 14 residues. The DNA for the CDR3 is TGTGGCACTGCCGGGCACCAACACCCAGATACGCAGTATTTT. Translated: CGTAGHQHPDTQYF.

With respect to this clonotype: This may be a read error: a much more frequent sequence differs by one nucleotide. The V and J genes are TRBV2 and TRBJ1-6; the D gene is possibly TRBD1 (5 bases). Germline lookup yields CDR1 SNHLY and CDR2 FYNNEI. The germline V and J ends were trimmed by 3 bases and 8 bases, with 14 bases remaining between them. This CDR3 is built from 15 residues. CDR3 amino acids: CASSDGSVGDSPLHF. The DNA for the CDR3 is TGTGCCAGCAGTGACGGCTCGGTAGGGGATTCACCCCTCCACTTT.

The V call is TRBV5-6, the J call TRBJ2-3; D is unclear. The CDR3 consists of 14 residues. CDR1 is SGHDT, CDR2 YYEEEE, per germline. The V and J ends lost 0 bases and 5 bases respectively, with 10 bases between them. The CDR3 region is CASSLDIEEDTQYF. In DNA form, the CDR3 reads TGTGCCAGCAGCTTGGATATTGAGGAAGATACGCAGTATTTT. Together with reference TRBV5-6 and TRBJ2-3, the CDR3 gives the full variable domain: DAGVTQSPTHLIKTRGQQVTLRCSPKSGHDTVSWYQQALGQGPQFIFQYYEEEERQRGNFPDRFSGHQFPNYSSELNVNALLLGDSALYLCASSLDIEEDTQYFGPGTRLTVL.

About this clonotype itself: A much larger clone lies one base from this, so it may be a read error. CDR3 nucleotides: TGCAGTGCGCTTATCAGGGGTGAGCAGTACTTC. Protein product: CSALIRGEQYF. V gene TRBV20-1 combines with J gene TRBJ2-7; possible D gene TRBD1, 6 bases. V was pared by 6 bases and J by 7 bases, with 13 bases between. The CDR3 is 11 amino acids. CDR1 and CDR2 (germline): DFQATT, SNEGSKA (reference sequence).

The table lists this clonotype with a few counts. A junction boundary mismatches the germline segment, possibly from a read error. V gene TRBV24-1 combines with J gene TRBJ1-2; D unclear. CDR1 is KGHDR, CDR2 SFDVKD, per germline. The CDR3 is made up of 12 amino acids. CDR3 region: CATSDGVIGYIF. The CDR3, as DNA: TGTGCCACCAGTGATGGGGTCATCGGCTACATCTTC.

In its sample, this clonotype was seen many times. This chain joins TRBV7-9 and TRBJ2-7; tentative D call: TRBD2 (6 bases). The germline gives CDR1 SEHNR, CDR2 FQNEAQ (reference sequence). V was shortened by 7 bases and J by 5 bases, with 12 bases between the two germline ends. This CDR3 contains 12 residues. CDR3 in amino acids: CASTGVNHEQYF. CDR3 in DNA: TGTGCCAGCACGGGGGTAAACCACGAGCAGTACTTC.

This clonotype was observed many times. One end of the junction does not line up with germline, which may come from a read error. V is TRBV4-3 and J is TRBJ2-5; 7 bases are shared with TRBD2. Germline V gene lookup returns CDR1 LGHNA and CDR2 YSLEER. The CDR3 is 16 residues long. CDR3 DNA sequence: TGCGCCAGCAGTCAAGATTGGGGGGGGTACCAAGAGACCCAGTACTTC. Translation gives CASSQDWGGYQETQYF.

A remark on this clonotype: One end of the junction varies from germline; a read error may be responsible. The rearrangement joins TRBV20-1 to TRBJ2-3; 7 bases line up with TRBD2. There are 15 residues in the CDR3. The V gene's germline CDR1 is DFQATT and CDR2 SNEGSKA (reference sequence). The CDR3 sequence is CSAREAGPSIDTQYF. In DNA form, the CDR3 reads TGCAGTGCTAGGGAAGCGGGGCCTAGCATAGATACGCAGTATTTT.

This clonotype appeared many times. The gene calls are TRBV20-1 and TRBJ2-1, with TRBD2 identical over 10 bases. Germline CDR1 DFQATT, CDR2 SNEGSKA (reference sequence). The CDR3 spans 14 residues. With V trimmed by 5 bases and J by 5 bases, 6 bases remained unmatched. The CDR3 region has the DNA TGCAGTGCTTCGAGCGGGAGGGCCCACAATGAGCAGTTCTTC. It specifies CSASSGRAHNEQFF.

The V call is TRBV18, the J call TRBJ1-2; unclear D gene. Per germline, CDR1 KGHSH and CDR2 LQKENI. V lost 5 bases, J lost 6 bases, and 13 bases lay in between. This CDR3 is 13 amino acids long. CDR3 sequence reads: CASSEELTHGYTF. The DNA of the CDR3 is TGTGCCAGCTCAGAGGAGCTGACCCATGGCTACACCTTC. Using reference TRBV18 and TRBJ1-2 for the parts outside the CDR3, the full variable domain is NAGVMQNPRHLVRRRGQEARLRCSPMKGHSHVYWYRQLPEEGLKFMVYLQKENIIDESGMPKERFSAEFPKEGPSILRIQQVVRGDSAAYFCASSEELTHGYTFGSGTRLTVV.

This clonotype was counted between two and nine times. The J gene is TRBJ1-5, the V gene TRBV15; D is undetermined. The germline CDR1 and CDR2 sequences are LNHNV and YYDKDF (reference sequence). The CDR3 is 13 amino acids. Trimming pared 0 bases from V and 6 bases from J, leaving 6 bases between. This chain's CDR3 is CATSRDFIQPQHF. CDR3 bases: TGTGCCACCAGCAGAGATTTCATTCAGCCCCAGCATTTT.

The chain couples TRBV9 to TRBJ1-5, with D unresolved. Trimming shortened V by 0 bases and J by 2 bases, and 9 bases separated the two germline ends. The germline V gene encodes CDR1 SGDLS and CDR2 YYNGEE. This CDR3 has 15 residues. The CDR3, as DNA: TGTGCCAGCAGCGTAGGGGCAGGTGGCAATCAGCCCCAGCATTTT. This encodes CASSVGAGGNQPQHF. The whole variable domain, filled in from reference TRBV9 and TRBJ1-5, reads DSGVTQTPKHLITATGQRVTLRCSPRSGDLSVYWYQQSLDQGLQFLIQYYNGEERAKGNILERFSAQQFPDLHSELNLSSLELGDSALYFCASSVGAGGNQPQHFGDGTRLSIL.

With respect to this clonotype: A much bigger clone sits one base away, suggesting this may be a read error. The rearrangement uses TRBV29-1 and TRBJ1-2, with D perhaps TRBD1 (6 bases). Germline V gene data show CDR1 as SQVTM and CDR2 as ANQGSEA. V lost 7 bases and J 6 bases, leaving 15 bases between the germline ends. There are 12 residues in the CDR3. The CDR3 here is CSDLTGCNGYTF. As DNA, the CDR3 is TGCAGCGACCTGACAGGCTGCAATGGCTACACCTTC.

In this sample, this clonotype turned up many times. The V and J genes are TRBV6-1 and TRBJ1-2; D is uncertain. Germline-derived CDR1 and CDR2 are MNHNS and SASEGT. V shed 6 bases and J shed 4 bases, with 15 bases lying between them. This CDR3 spans 14 amino acids. CDR3 sequence (DNA): TGTGCCAGCAGATTTGAGCTCTACGGCTATGGCTACACCTTC. Its protein is CASRFELYGYGYTF.

This clonotype was seen more than once but under ten times. The chain has TRBV2 and TRBJ1-5; 10 bases agree with TRBD1. CDR1 is SNHLY, CDR2 FYNNEI, per germline. The CDR3 spans 13 residues. Trimming took 7 bases from V and 7 from J; bases not matched to a gene: 4. The CDR3 DNA is TGTGCCAGCACTGGACAGGGGGGGCAGCCCCAGCATTTT. This codes for CASTGQGGQPQHF.

About this clonotype itself: One end of the junction fails to match germline, which may point to a read error. The chain recombines TRBV29-1 with TRBJ2-7; 11 nucleotides line up with TRBD2. The CDR3 is made up of 19 amino acids. From germline, CDR1 is SQVTM and CDR2 ANQGSEA. CDR3 region: CNVAKLGTSGGRGYNEQYF. DNA for the CDR3: TGCAACGTTGCGAAGTTGGGGACTAGCGGAGGAAGGGGTTACAATGAGCAGTACTTC.

This clonotype was seen a few times. At one end, the junction sequence differs from germline, possibly due to a read error. The chain recombines TRBV7-9 with TRBJ2-5; no clear D. The CDR3 has 11 amino acids. Germline loops: CDR1 SEHNR, CDR2 FQNEAQ (reference sequence). The CDR3 region has the DNA TGTGTCAGCAGTTCTAAAGAGACCCAGTACTTC. Amino acids: CVSSSKETQYF.

This clonotype was counted only a few times. The rearrangement uses TRBV7-9 and TRBJ1-1; no definite D call. CDR1 is SEHNR and CDR2 is FQNEAQ in the germline V gene (reference sequence). V lost 1 base to trimming and J lost 3 bases, with 3 bases between them. The CDR3 extends over 12 amino acids. The CDR3 sequence: CASSLVYTEAFF. The CDR3 bases are TGTGCCAGCAGCTTAGTTTACACTGAAGCTTTCTTT.

This chain links TRBV27 with TRBJ1-2, with 7 bases fitting TRBD1. V shed 6 bases, J shed 4 bases, and the junction held 5 bases outside the gene matches. CDR3 length equals 13 residues. Germline V gives CDR1 MNHEY, CDR2 SMNVEV (reference sequence). The CDR3, as DNA: TGTGCCAGCAGGGTCCGGGACAGCTATGGCTACACCTTC. Protein sequence: CASRVRDSYGYTF.

This clonotype has just a few counts. The chain links TRBV2 to TRBJ2-3; possible D gene TRBD2, 6 bases. Deletions cut 7 bases from V and 1 base from J, with 12 bases between. The germline CDR1 and CDR2 sequences are SNHLY and FYNNEI. This CDR3 has 14 amino acids. The CDR3 coding sequence is TGTGCCAGCATTCGGGACTCCCGCACAGATACGCAGTATTTT. Its protein is CASIRDSRTDTQYF. The full variable domain, with the rest looked up from reference TRBV2 and TRBJ2-3, is EPEVTQTPSHQVTQMGQEVILRCVPISNHLYFYWYRQILGQKVEFLVSFYNNEISEKSEIFDDQFSVERPDGSNFTLKIRSTKLEDSAMYFCASIRDSRTDTQYFGPGTRLTVL.

This clonotype was found many times. This sequence joins TRBV9 and TRBJ1-2; D not resolved. The CDR3 length is 18 residues. The germline V gene encodes CDR1 SGDLS and CDR2 YYNGEE. Trimming pared 0 bases from V and 5 bases from J, leaving 23 bases between. This CDR3 reads CASSVEGGFGRTTYGYTF. As DNA, the CDR3 is TGTGCCAGCAGCGTAGAAGGAGGCTTCGGACGGACCACTTATGGCTACACCTTC.

V is TRBV3-1 and J is TRBJ2-1; 8 nucleotides align to TRBD2. V shed 1 base and J 2 bases; nucleotides not matched to a gene: 4. CDR3 length equals 16 residues. Germline V gene lookup returns CDR1 LGHDT and CDR2 YNNKEL (reference sequence). The CDR3 here is CASSQGPGGAYNEQFF. CDR3 nucleotide sequence: TGTGCCAGCAGCCAAGGTCCGGGGGGGGCCTACAATGAGCAGTTCTTC.

This clonotype has ten or more counts. Its ends do not fully match the called genes, so a read error is possible. V gene TRBV10-2 combines with J gene TRBJ1-1; no firm D call. This CDR3 is 12 amino acids long. From germline, CDR1 is WSHSY and CDR2 SAAADI. CDR3 DNA sequence: TGTGCCAGCAGCACGGGGAACACTGAAGCTTTCTTT. Protein sequence: CASSTGNTEAFF.

A remark on this clonotype: A much larger clone differs from this one at a single base, so this may be a read error. This sequence joins TRBV29-1 and TRBJ2-3; 9 bases fit TRBD2. The CDR3 length is 16 residues. Germline V gene sequence: CDR1 SQVTM, CDR2 ANQGSEA. The CDR3 is CSAPSFLAGASDTRYF. Here the CDR3 DNA reads TGCAGCGCCCCTTCCTTTTTAGCGGGAGCATCGGATACGCGGTATTTT.

The V gene is TRBV29-1, the J gene TRBJ1-6, with 8 bases aligning to TRBD1. Germline V gene sequence: CDR1 SQVTM, CDR2 ANQGSEA. V was pared by 6 bases and J by 5 bases, with 6 bases of the junction left unmatched. This CDR3 is built from 14 residues. CDR3 sequence: CSVTNRGNNSPLHF. CDR3 sequence (DNA): TGCAGCGTCACAAACAGGGGGAATAATTCACCCCTCCACTTT.

This clonotype was detected many times. The chain is built from TRBV12-3 or TRBV12-4 and TRBJ2-5; no definite D call. V was clipped by 10 bases and J by 3 bases, with 15 bases between them. This CDR3 contains 13 residues. The CDR3 reads CATSGNGKETQYF. DNA of the CDR3: TGTGCCACTTCGGGTAACGGTAAAGAGACCCAGTACTTC.

This clonotype was recorded many times. The V call is TRBV29-1, the J call TRBJ2-3, with 7 bases that match TRBD1. The germline gives CDR1 SQVTM, CDR2 ANQGSEA. V lost 6 bases to trimming and J lost 4 bases; unmatched junction nucleotides: 10. The CDR3 is 14 amino acids. CDR3 in DNA: TGCAGCGTCGCCAGGGGGTCGAACGCAGATACGCAGTATTTT. Its translation: CSVARGSNADTQYF.

This clonotype was recorded a few times. This chain uses TRBV20-1 with TRBJ2-1; D is possibly TRBD1 (7 bases). The CDR3 is made up of 15 amino acids. Deletions cut 6 bases from V and 5 bases from J, with 20 bases between. The germline CDR1 and CDR2 sequences are DFQATT and SNEGSKA (reference sequence). The DNA for the CDR3 is TGCAGTGCCCAATCATCGGCAGGGGGGAACAATGAGCAGTTCTTC. It codes for CSAQSSAGGNNEQFF.